This is a list of T cell receptor beta chains from one sample in a study of blood T cells in healthy people across ages. TCRdb re-derived calls from the 5' RACE reads in MiXCR, one entry per CDR3 protein. Among fewer than 950,000 distinct CDR3 sequences listed, approximately 55% were seen once. Input material: blood. The receptors were gathered from a man aged 80 or over in good health. Both conserved end residues are part of each CDR3. The order of the fields is V gene, J gene, D gene, clone size, CDR3 protein, CDR3 DNA. A D gene is named only where the DNA matches it firmly. Size is stated for part of the rows, as once, few or many counts, or as a class when the clone is expanded.

TRBV4-1	TRBJ1-2	-	-	CASSQVEWRKNYGYTF	TGCGCCAGCAGCCAAGTCGAGTGGCGAAAGAACTATGGCTACACCTTC
TRBV29-1	TRBJ1-1	-	few	CSVAGPTNTEAFF	TGCAGCGTCGCGGGACCGACGAACACTGAAGCTTTCTTT
TRBV20-1	TRBJ1-1	-	-	CSARDPGNTEAFF	TGCAGTGCTAGAGATCCAGGGAACACTGAGGCTTTCTTT
TRBV28	TRBJ2-2	-	-	CASSLSTGHTGELFF	TGTGCCAGCAGTTTATCGACAGGACACACCGGGGAGCTGTTTTTT
TRBV12-3/TRBV12-4	TRBJ1-2	-	-	CASSLREQGSYGYTF	TGTGCCAGCAGTTTAAGGGAACAGGGAAGCTATGGCTACACCTTC
TRBV6-5	TRBJ2-2	-	many	CASRRTLTGELFF	TGTGCCAGCAGGCGGACTCTCACCGGGGAGCTGTTTTTT
TRBV29-1	TRBJ2-1	-	-	CSVEDQYNNEQFF	TGCAGCGTTGAAGACCAGTATAACAATGAGCAGTTCTTC
TRBV6-1	TRBJ1-2	-	few	CASSEAGVGYTF	TGTGCCAGCAGTGAAGCTGGGGTCGGCTACACCTTC
TRBV12-3/TRBV12-4	TRBJ2-7	-	few	CASSFDGTYEQYF	TGTGCCAGCAGTTTCGATGGAACCTACGAGCAGTACTTC
TRBV7-2	TRBJ2-7	-	-	CASSSGDAYEQYF	TGTGCCAGCAGCTCAGGAGATGCCTACGAGCAGTACTTC
TRBV4-1	TRBJ2-5	-	few	CASSQDPGGETQYF	TGCGCCAGCAGCCAAGACCCGGGTGGAGAGACCCAGTACTTC
TRBV12-3/TRBV12-4	TRBJ2-1	TRBD2	-	CASSFPGLGSSYNEQFF	TGTGCCAGCAGTTTTCCCGGACTAGGGAGCTCCTACAATGAGCAGTTCTTC
TRBV5-1	TRBJ2-7	-	-	CASSLGHLSYEQYF	TGCGCCAGCAGCTTGGGACACCTCTCCTACGAGCAGTACTTC
TRBV7-2	TRBJ2-1	-	-	CASSLDLVNEQFF	TGTGCCAGCAGCTTAGACCTCGTCAATGAGCAGTTCTTC
TRBV6-4	TRBJ2-3	-	many	CASSYQWSDTQYF	TGTGCCAGCAGTTATCAATGGTCAGATACGCAGTATTTT
TRBV29-1	TRBJ1-2	TRBD1	once	CSAKPGTANYGYTF	TGCAGCGCCAAACCTGGGACAGCTAACTATGGCTACACCTTC